Shown below are 2 T cell receptor beta chains from a single sample sequenced in a study of cytotoxic CD8 clonotypes in ibrutinib-treated CLL. TCRdb's table, derived via immunoSEQ multiplex PCR, lists solely in-frame clones and lacks some. This sample has about 12,000 clones; 55% to 65% occur once, and the top ten carry over 25%. The specimen comprised PBMCs, sampled before ibrutinib treatment. The receptors were gathered from a human donor with chronic lymphocytic leukemia.

This clone has a single count. V gene TRBV4-2 combines with J gene TRBJ2-3; a weak D match, TRBD2 (6 bases). Looked up from germline, CDR1 is LGHNA and CDR2 is YNFKEQ. The CDR3 spans 15 residues. Trimming cost V 5 bases and J 1 base, with 13 bases left between them. The chain's CDR3 is CASSGAAGRTDTQYF. CDR3 nucleotides: TGTGCCAGCAGCGGCGCGGCGGGGCGCACAGATACGCAGTATTTT.

The chain joins TRBV2 to TRBJ1-5; no firm D call. The CDR3 length is 15 residues. V was trimmed by 5 bases and J by 4 bases, leaving 15 bases between them. Germline CDR1 and CDR2: SNHLY and FYNNEI. As DNA, the CDR3 is TGTGCCAGCAGTTTCCGGCGACTTAGTAATCAGCCCCAGCATTTT. It is translated as CASSFRRLSNQPQHF.